One sample yielded the 28 T cell receptor beta chains listed below, sequenced in a study of T cell repertoires in cytomegalovirus infection (dated by TCRdb to the late 2010s). This specimen's treatment or condition label, interpreted: in vitro stimulation with specific CMV peptide epitopes to enrich CMV-specific T cells. Sequencer: Illumina HiSeq 1500. Using fastp trimming at Q25 and MiXCR clonotype assembly, TCRdb reanalyzed the public sequencing data and kept in-frame beta chains. Every distinct CDR3 protein forms one entry, paired with its most common genes and DNA. The sample has about a million distinct CDR3 sequences on record, roughly 30% of them singletons. The ten largest clones capture around 15% of the sample. These TCRs' antigens remain unknown. The sequences come from cultured CD8+ T cells from PBMCs, collected from culture after CMV antigen stimulation. The receptor set was obtained from a human donor in good health (CMV status not recorded). Some clones in this sample may be carry-over from other donors' samples.

This clonotype was found once. The J gene is TRBJ2-5, the V gene TRBV7-2; 13 nucleotides match TRBD2. The V gene's germline CDR1 is SGHTA and CDR2 FQGNSA. Losses at the gene ends were 5 bases for V and 4 bases for J; bases not matched to a gene: 4. This CDR3 spans 15 amino acids. The CDR3 nucleotides are TGTGCCAGCAGCATGACTAGCGGGGGGCTAGAGACCCAGTACTTC. It encodes CASSMTSGGLETQYF.

The chain is built from TRBV4-3 and TRBJ2-2; D is ambiguous. The V and J ends lost 0 bases and 1 base respectively, with 15 bases between them. Germline V gene lookup returns CDR1 LGHNA and CDR2 YSLEER. The CDR3 length is 18 residues. In DNA, the CDR3 is TGCGCCAGCAGCCAAGATACCGCCTTGATGGGGAACACCGGGGAGCTGTTTTTT. Its translation is CASSQDTALMGNTGELFF.

The sample holds one count of this clonotype. The chain is built from TRBV7-6 and TRBJ2-7; no firm D call. Deletions cut 4 bases from V and 5 bases from J, with 12 bases between. The CDR3 length is 13 residues. Germline loops: CDR1 SGHVS, CDR2 FNYEAQ. The CDR3 bases are TGTGCCAGCAGCTCCGGACCTATTAACGAGCAGTACTTC. It codes for CASSSGPINEQYF.

V usage is TRBV7-6 and J usage is TRBJ2-1; 12 bases map to TRBD2. The CDR3 sequence is 16 residues long. From germline, CDR1 is SGHVS and CDR2 FNYEAQ. After removal of 0 bases from V and 7 bases from J, the junction contained 4 bases not matched to a gene. The CDR3 bases are TGTGCCAGCAGCTTAGCTCCTAGCGGGGGGGATAATGAGCAGTTCTTC. It translates to CASSLAPSGGDNEQFF.

This clonotype has only a few counts. This chain connects TRBV4-1 to TRBJ2-2; D might be TRBD1 (6 bases). Germline V CDR1 and CDR2: MGHRA, YSYEKL. This CDR3 comprises 14 residues. Trimming cost V 3 bases and J 5 bases, with 10 bases left between them. CDR3 sequence reads: CASSQETGTGELFF. In DNA, the CDR3 is TGCGCCAGCAGCCAGGAAACAGGGACCGGGGAGCTGTTTTTT.

This clonotype was detected only a few times. The V gene is TRBV5-5, the J gene TRBJ2-3; weak D call: TRBD2 (7 bases). The V end was cut by 4 bases, the J end by 5 bases, with 17 bases between. Germline values: CDR1 SGHKS, CDR2 YYEKEE (reference sequence). The CDR3 extends over 15 amino acids. The CDR3 here is CASSEGGGWGDTQYF. The CDR3 DNA sequence: TGTGCCAGCAGCGAAGGGGGGGGGTGGGGAGATACGCAGTATTTT.

V gene TRBV5-8 combines with J gene TRBJ2-2; D unresolved. The CDR3 runs to 15 residues. CDR1 SGHTS and CDR2 YDEGEE come from the germline V gene. V was cut by 4 bases and J by 3 bases, with 13 bases left in between. CDR3 nucleotides: TGTGCCAGCAGCCACCCGGGTCTTTACACCGGGGAGCTGTTTTTT. Encoded protein: CASSHPGLYTGELFF.

The V and J genes are TRBV19 and TRBJ1-1; 12 positions match TRBD1. The CDR3 totals 16 residues. J gave up 3 bases and V 10 bases, and 12 bases lay outside the gene matches. In germline, CDR1 is LNHDA, CDR2 SQIVND (reference sequence). The chain's CDR3 is CATRDRGLPLDTEAFF. CDR3 in DNA: TGTGCCACCAGGGACAGGGGGCTGCCCCTGGACACTGAAGCTTTCTTT.

Turning to this clonotype: One junction end does not reproduce the germline sequence, and a read error may be involved. CDR3 bases: TGTGTCAGCAGTTTAAAGAGACTAGACACAGATACGCAGTATTTT. Translating gives CVSSLKRLDTDTQYF. The chain is built from TRBV28 and TRBJ2-3; tentatively, D is TRBD2 (6 bases). Germline CDR1 is MDHEN and CDR2 is SYDVKM. CDR3 length equals 15 residues. The variable domain in full, with the rest retrieved from reference TRBV28 and TRBJ2-3, is DVKVTQSSRYLVKRTGEKVFLECVQDMDHENMFWYRQDPGLGLRLIYFSYDVKMKEKGDIPEGYSVSREKKERFSLILESASTNQTSMYLCVSSLKRLDTDTQYFGPGTRLTVL.

V and J are TRBV18 and TRBJ2-2; a possible D gene is TRBD2 (5 bases). Germline values: CDR1 KGHSH, CDR2 LQKENI. V was shortened by 0 bases and J by 2 bases, with 10 bases between the two germline ends. There are 16 residues in the CDR3. CDR3 amino acids: CASSPPARVNTGELFF. The CDR3 DNA follows: TGTGCCAGCTCACCACCGGCGAGGGTCAACACCGGGGAGCTGTTTTTT. The variable domain in full, with the rest retrieved from reference TRBV18 and TRBJ2-2, is NAGVMQNPRHLVRRRGQEARLRCSPMKGHSHVYWYRQLPEEGLKFMVYLQKENIIDESGMPKERFSAEFPKEGPSILRIQQVVRGDSAAYFCASSPPARVNTGELFFGEGSRLTVL.

This chain connects TRBV6-6 to TRBJ2-5, with D perhaps TRBD2 (6 bases). Germline V gene data show CDR1 as MNHNY and CDR2 as SVGAGI (reference sequence). Trimming shortened V by 5 bases and J by 4 bases, and 20 bases separated the two germline ends. This CDR3 region has 16 residues. The CDR3 reads CASSVPGGGEGETQYF. CDR3 bases: TGTGCCAGCAGTGTCCCCGGGGGTGGGGAAGGAGAGACCCAGTACTTC.

The chain carries TRBV10-3 and TRBJ1-3; D uncertain. The CDR3 spans 18 residues. Looked up from germline, CDR1 is ENHRY and CDR2 is SYGVKD. Deletions cut 7 bases from V and 0 bases from J, with 22 bases between. CDR3 loop: CAIKEFSRRQSSGNTIYF. Here the CDR3 DNA reads TGTGCCATCAAGGAATTCAGCAGACGGCAGTCCTCTGGAAACACCATATATTTT.

This clonotype was seen a handful of times. The genes are TRBV7-8 and TRBJ1-1; no clear D gene. The CDR3 totals 12 residues. Germline V gene lookup returns CDR1 SGHVS and CDR2 FQNEAQ. V was clipped by 4 bases and J by 5 bases, with 8 bases between them. In nucleotides, the CDR3 is TGTGCCAGCAGCTCATCATGGACTGAAGCTTTCTTT. Translated, it gives CASSSSWTEAFF.

Here the CDR3 reads CASSEGNVNSPLHF. The CDR3 region has the DNA TGTGCCAGCAGCGAGGGGAATGTTAATTCACCCCTCCACTTT. The gene calls are TRBV12-3 or TRBV12-4 and TRBJ1-6, with TRBD1 as a possible D gene (5 bases). This CDR3 region has 14 residues. V shed 6 bases and J shed 6 bases, with 12 bases lying between them.

This clonotype appeared many times. The rearrangement uses TRBV12-3 or TRBV12-4 and TRBJ1-6, with 7 bases lining up with TRBD1. The CDR3 runs to 13 residues. The trim removed 6 bases at V and 7 bases at J, leaving 3 bases unmatched. CDR3 DNA: TGTGCCAGCAGAATACAGGGGAATTCACCCCTCCACTTT. This gives the protein CASRIQGNSPLHF.

This chain connects TRBV19 to TRBJ2-2, with D perhaps TRBD2 (5 bases). The CDR3 has 14 amino acids. CDR1 and CDR2 from the germline V gene are LNHDA and SQIVND (reference sequence). The CDR3 DNA is TGTGCAGTCCGAGGGTACGGGAACACCGGGGAGCTGTTTTTT. Its protein product is CAVRGYGNTGELFF.

The V and J genes are TRBV9 and TRBJ2-1, with D uncertain. Trimming shortened V by 4 bases and J by 10 bases, and 9 bases separated the two germline ends. This CDR3 is built from 11 residues. The germline V gene encodes CDR1 SGDLS and CDR2 YYNGEE. The CDR3 loop reads CASSYAREQFF. The CDR3 nucleotides read TGTGCCAGCAGCTACGCCCGAGAGCAGTTCTTC.

V is TRBV27 and J is TRBJ1-2; D perhaps matches TRBD1 (5 bases). From germline, CDR1 is MNHEY and CDR2 SMNVEV (reference sequence). The CDR3 contains 14 residues. Trimming cost V 6 bases and J 5 bases, with 16 bases left between them. The CDR3 here is CASSLTGLRYGYTF. In DNA, the CDR3 is TGTGCCAGCAGCCTCACAGGTCTGCGGTATGGCTACACCTTC.

The gene calls are TRBV12-3 or TRBV12-4 and TRBJ2-3, with TRBD2 identical over 7 bases. There are 13 residues in the CDR3. After removal of 8 bases from V and 5 bases from J, the junction contained 7 bases not matched to a gene. This chain's CDR3 is CASRLAEIDTQYF. The CDR3 DNA sequence: TGTGCCAGCCGCCTAGCGGAGATAGATACGCAGTATTTT.

The gene calls are TRBV20-1 and TRBJ1-2, with D perhaps TRBD1 (5 bases). Between the trimmed V and J ends, which lost 4 bases and 8 bases, there was a span of 20 bases. There are 14 residues in the CDR3. CDR1 and CDR2 (germline): DFQATT, SNEGSKA (reference sequence). The CDR3 spells CSAMAPGLLIGYTF. The CDR3 coding sequence is TGCAGTGCTATGGCCCCGGGACTTCTGATCGGCTACACCTTC.

The table lists this clonotype with a few counts. This chain joins TRBV2 and TRBJ1-2, with 9 bases matching TRBD1. Germline CDR1 reads SNHLY; CDR2 reads FYNNEI. This CDR3 spans 14 amino acids. V lost 3 bases, J lost 4 bases, and 3 bases stayed unmatched. Here the CDR3 DNA reads TGTGCCAGCAGTGAGGGACAGGGAAGCTATGGCTACACCTTC. This encodes CASSEGQGSYGYTF. The complete variable domain, with remaining parts taken from reference TRBV2 and TRBJ1-2, reads EPEVTQTPSHQVTQMGQEVILRCVPISNHLYFYWYRQILGQKVEFLVSFYNNEISEKSEIFDDQFSVERPDGSNFTLKIRSTKLEDSAMYFCASSEGQGSYGYTFGSGTRLTVV.

This clonotype was observed once. The chain carries TRBV3-1 and TRBJ2-6, with D perhaps TRBD2 (5 bases). Trimming stripped 0 bases from V and 4 bases from J, with 7 bases between. Germline V gene data show CDR1 as LGHDT and CDR2 as YNNKEL (reference sequence). The CDR3 is made up of 15 amino acids. This chain's CDR3 is CASSQDGMGANVLTF. As DNA, the CDR3 is TGTGCCAGCAGCCAAGACGGGATGGGGGCCAACGTCCTGACTTTC. Drawing the rest from reference TRBV3-1 and TRBJ2-6, the complete variable domain is DTAVSQTPKYLVTQMGNDKSIKCEQNLGHDTMYWYKQDSKKFLKIMFSYNNKELIINETVPNRFSPKSPDKAHLNLHINSLELGDSAVYFCASSQDGMGANVLTFGAGSRLTVL.

As to this clonotype: A read error may be the cause here, since a much bigger clone is one base away. The V call is TRBV19, the J call TRBJ2-7; tentatively, D is TRBD1 or TRBD2 (5 bases each). The CDR3 covers 18 residues. Trimming took 6 bases from V and 0 from J, leaving 24 bases between them. Germline V gives CDR1 LNHDA, CDR2 SQIVND (reference sequence). CDR3 DNA: TGTGCCAGTAGGGGGGTCGGCACGGGACCGATAAGCTCCTACGAGCAGTACTTC. Its translation: CASRGVGTGPISSYEQYF.

A few counts support this clonotype. The rearrangement links TRBV2 to TRBJ2-3; no clear D gene. Germline V gene sequence: CDR1 SNHLY, CDR2 FYNNEI. The CDR3 length is 13 residues. Trimming shortened V by 2 bases and J by 3 bases, and 6 bases separated the two germline ends. The CDR3 DNA is TGTGCCAGCAGTGAATATGGTACAGATACGCAGTATTTT. Protein sequence: CASSEYGTDTQYF.

The chain links TRBV14 to TRBJ1-4; D remains ambiguous. This CDR3 region has 13 residues. Germline lookup yields CDR1 SGHDN and CDR2 FVKESK. Trimming removed 0 bases from V and 7 bases from J, with 6 bases in between. CDR3 nucleotide sequence: TGTGCCAGCAGCCAAGATTGGCGTGAAAAACTGTTTTTT. Amino acids: CASSQDWREKLFF.

V is TRBV4-1 and J is TRBJ2-7; maybe TRBD1 (6 bases). The germline V gene has CDR1 MGHRA and CDR2 YSYEKL. V was trimmed by 3 bases and J by 0 bases, leaving 12 bases between them. The CDR3 contains 15 residues. CDR3 protein: CASSHRLDSSYEQYV. The CDR3 coding sequence is TGCGCCAGCAGCCATAGATTGGACAGCTCCTACGAGCAGTACGTC.

This chain connects TRBV2 to TRBJ1-5; 11 nucleotides match TRBD1. CDR1 is SNHLY and CDR2 is FYNNEI in the germline V gene. The CDR3 is made up of 17 amino acids. V trimming: 5 bases; J trimming: 6 bases; junction bases outside the gene matches: 12. The CDR3 here is CASSLTGTGGSSQPQHF. The CDR3 nucleotides read TGTGCCAGCAGTCTAACCGGGACAGGGGGAAGTAGTCAGCCCCAGCATTTT.

The chain combines TRBV12-3 or TRBV12-4 with TRBJ1-4, with D unresolved. V gave up 3 bases and J gave up 8 bases, with 28 bases separating them. There are 19 residues in the CDR3. CDR3 DNA sequence: TGTGCCAGCAGTTTTATAACCGAGGCGCGTAGGACCCTGCGGGAAAAACTGTTTTTT. It codes for CASSFITEARRTLREKLFF.